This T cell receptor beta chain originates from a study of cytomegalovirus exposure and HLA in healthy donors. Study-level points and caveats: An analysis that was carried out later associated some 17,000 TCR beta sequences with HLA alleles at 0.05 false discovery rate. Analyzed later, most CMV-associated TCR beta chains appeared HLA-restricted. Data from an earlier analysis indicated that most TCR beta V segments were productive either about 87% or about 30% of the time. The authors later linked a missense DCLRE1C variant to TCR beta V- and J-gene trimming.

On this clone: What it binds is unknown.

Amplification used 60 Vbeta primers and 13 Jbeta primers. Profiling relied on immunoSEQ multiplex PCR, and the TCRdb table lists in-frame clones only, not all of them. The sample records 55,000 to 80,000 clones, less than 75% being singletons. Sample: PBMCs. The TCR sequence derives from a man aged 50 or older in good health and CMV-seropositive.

The CDR3 bases are TGCGCCAGCAGCCGCGACAGGGGACCATTGAACACTGAAGCTTTCTTT. Translated: CASSRDRGPLNTEAFF. V and J are TRBV5-1 and TRBJ1-1; 8 bases line up with TRBD1. V gave up 4 bases and J gave up 0 bases; unmatched junction bases: 8. The CDR3 is made up of 16 amino acids. Germline loops: CDR1 SGHRS, CDR2 YFSETQ. Together with reference TRBV5-1 and TRBJ1-1, the CDR3 gives the full variable domain: KAGVTQTPRYLIKTRGQQVTLSCSPISGHRSVSWYQQTPGQGLQFLFEYFSETQRNKGNFPGRFSGRQFSNSRSEMNVSTLELGDSALYLCASSRDRGPLNTEAFFGQGTRLTVV.